A selection of T cell receptor beta chains follows, all from one sample in a study of shared clonotypes between healthy human individuals. Only in-frame clones appear in the TCRdb table, and some are missing; sequencing was by immunoSEQ multiplex PCR. The sample lists about 1 million clones; around 75% were seen once. Specimen: memory CD4+ T cells sorted from blood. The receptors originated from a man aged 18 to 30 in good health. Both conserved end residues are part of each CDR3. A D gene is named only where the DNA matches it firmly. Rows give clone size only sometimes, using once, few, many, or a class for an expanded clone.

cdr3_length,d_call,v_call,j_call,clone_size,cdr3_aa,cdr3_nt
15,.,TRBV28,TRBJ2-1,.,CASSLLGVSYNEQFF,TGTGCCAGCAGTTTACTCGGGGTTTCCTACAATGAGCAGTTCTTC
13,.,TRBV10-1,TRBJ2-3,.,CASSAAGPDTQYF,TGCGCCAGCAGTGCCGCAGGGCCTGATACGCAGTATTTT
11,.,TRBV29-1,TRBJ2-7,.,CSVRTPYEQYF,TGCAGCGTGCGGACGCCCTACGAGCAGTACTTC
16,.,TRBV21-1,TRBJ1-1,.,CASSKDRGQGDTEAFF,TGTGCCAGCAGCAAAGATAGGGGACAGGGGGACACTGAAGCTTTCTTT
14,.,TRBV2,TRBJ1-2,.,CASSEAGDLGGYTF,TGTGCCAGCAGTGAAGCAGGGGACCTGGGGGGCTACACCTTC
15,.,TRBV18,TRBJ2-3,many,CASSPPGRGTDTQYF,TGTGCCAGCTCCCCCCCGGGGAGAGGCACAGATACGCAGTATTTT
16,.,TRBV7-6,TRBJ1-1,once,CASSLGAGTMNTEAFF,TGTGCCAGCAGCTTAGGGGCAGGGACAATGAACACTGAAGCTTTCTTT
15,TRBD2,TRBV5-4,TRBJ2-3,.,CASSFSGASTDTQYF,TGTGCCAGCAGCTTTAGCGGGGCGAGCACAGATACGCAGTATTTT
15,TRBD1,TRBV28,TRBJ1-5,.,CASSFTGGNNQPQHF,TGTGCCAGCAGTTTCACAGGGGGAAACAATCAGCCCCAGCATTTT
15,TRBD2,TRBV5-1,TRBJ2-2,.,CASTRGGEPTGELFF,TGCGCCAGTACTCGCGGGGGGGAGCCCACCGGGGAGCTGTTTTTT
18,TRBD2,TRBV5-1,TRBJ2-3,.,CASSPELTSGSATDTQYF,TGCGCCAGCAGCCCGGAGTTAACTAGCGGGAGTGCAACAGATACGCAGTATTTT
14,TRBD1,TRBV6-1,TRBJ2-5,.,CASSATGGQETQYF,TGTGCCAGCAGTGCTACAGGGGGCCAAGAGACCCAGTACTTC
11,.,TRBV19,TRBJ2-2,.,CASSSAWELFF,TGTGCCAGTAGTTCCGCATGGGAGCTGTTTTTT
15,TRBD2,TRBV6-5,TRBJ2-7,.,CASSYSAGGPYEQYF,TGTGCCAGCAGTTACTCGGCGGGGGGGCCGTACGAGCAGTACTTC
15,.,TRBV18,TRBJ1-2,.,CASSPPGANNYGYTF,TGTGCCAGCTCACCTCCCGGGGCGAATAACTATGGCTACACCTTC
13,.,TRBV30,TRBJ1-4,.,CAWSRRLNEKLFF,TGTGCCTGGAGTCGCAGACTTAATGAAAAACTGTTTTTT
12,.,TRBV28,TRBJ1-2,.,CASSPLQKGYTF,TGTGCCAGCAGTCCCCTCCAGAAGGGCTACACCTTC
14,.,TRBV5-1,TRBJ2-5,.,CASSLELGRETQYF,TGCGCCAGCAGCTTGGAATTAGGGAGGGAGACCCAGTACTTC
14,.,TRBV7-3,TRBJ2-2,few,CASSFNGGAGELFF,TGTGCCAGCAGCTTCAATGGCGGGGCCGGGGAGCTGTTTTTT
15,TRBD1,TRBV28,TRBJ2-7,.,CASSEGQGIMYEQYF,TGTGCCAGCAGCGAGGGACAGGGGATAATGTACGAGCAGTACTTC
18,.,TRBV21-1,TRBJ2-7,.,CASKLRTRVGLQIYEQYF,TGTGCCAGCAAGTTACGGACTAGGGTAGGGCTTCAAATCTACGAGCAGTACTTC
12,.,TRBV7-2,TRBJ2-7,.,CASSSQGYEQYF,TGTGCCAGCAGCTCCCAGGGCTACGAGCAGTACTTC
19,.,TRBV27,TRBJ1-5,.,CASSQAKADRTLGNQPQHF,TGTGCCAGCAGTCAGGCCAAGGCAGATCGGACGCTCGGCAATCAGCCCCAGCATTTT
14,.,TRBV19,TRBJ1-2,.,CASSNTGINYGYTF,TGTGCCAGTAGTAATACAGGGATCAACTATGGCTACACCTTC
15,.,TRBV9,TRBJ2-1,.,CASSVDPGLYNEQFF,TGTGCCAGCAGCGTAGATCCGGGACTGTACAATGAGCAGTTCTTC
12,.,TRBV4-1,TRBJ1-4,.,CASNRGDEKLFF,TGCGCCAGCAATCGGGGGGATGAAAAACTGTTTTTT
16,.,TRBV19,TRBJ2-3,.,CASSIKGGLSTDTQYF,TGTGCCAGTAGTATTAAGGGCGGACTATCCACAGATACGCAGTATTTT
15,TRBD1,TRBV6-1,TRBJ2-7,.,CASRTMTGGNYEQYF,TGTGCCAGCAGAACCATGACAGGGGGCAACTACGAGCAGTACTTC
13,.,TRBV18,TRBJ2-3,once,CASSPRYGDTQYF,TGTGCCAGCTCACCCCGTTACGGAGATACGCAGTATTTT
14,.,TRBV7-2,TRBJ2-7,.,CASSETRSSYEQYF,TGTGCCAGCAGCGAAACTAGGAGCTCCTACGAGCAGTACTTC
15,.,TRBV6-1,TRBJ2-7,.,CASSDPGAFTYEQYF,TGTGCCAGCAGTGACCCAGGAGCCTTCACCTACGAGCAGTACTTC
16,TRBD1,TRBV25-1,TRBJ1-3,.,CASSELGTGTGNTIYF,TGTGCCAGCAGTGAATTAGGGACAGGAACTGGAAACACCATATATTTT
14,TRBD1,TRBV7-2,TRBJ2-5,.,CASSFDRGHETQYF,TGTGCCAGCAGCTTCGACAGGGGGCATGAGACCCAGTACTTC
12,.,TRBV30,TRBJ1-2,.,CAWSRGRNGYTF,TGTGCCTGGAGCCGGGGGAGGAACGGCTACACCTTC
13,.,TRBV6-6,TRBJ2-7,.,CASSYMFGYEQYF,TGTGCCAGCAGTTACATGTTTGGCTACGAGCAGTACTTC
15,TRBD1,TRBV6-1,TRBJ1-2,.,CASSDWAGGNYGYTF,TGTGCCAGCAGTGATTGGGCAGGGGGCAACTATGGCTACACCTTC
19,TRBD1,TRBV5-5,TRBJ1-6,.,CASSLDWTGLGGNNSPLHF,TGTGCCAGCAGCTTGGATTGGACAGGGCTTGGGGGAAATAATTCACCCCTCCACTTT
13,.,TRBV30,TRBJ2-6,.,CAWKPSGANVLTF,TGTGCCTGGAAACCATCTGGGGCCAACGTCCTGACTTTC
16,TRBD2,TRBV5-1,TRBJ2-7,.,CASSLPSSGGTREQYF,TGCGCCAGCAGCTTACCCTCTAGCGGGGGCACGAGGGAGCAGTACTTC
15,TRBD2,TRBV5-4,TRBJ2-5,.,CASSSWTSGQETQYF,TGTGCCAGCAGCTCATGGACTAGCGGCCAAGAGACCCAGTACTTC
13,.,TRBV6-5,TRBJ2-3,.,CASKRQVGDTQYF,TGTGCCAGCAAACGGCAGGTCGGAGATACGCAGTATTTT
15,.,TRBV18,TRBJ2-1,few,CASSPPVRSYNEQFF,TGTGCCAGCTCACCACCGGTGCGGTCGTACAATGAGCAGTTCTTC
16,.,TRBV7-8,TRBJ1-1,.,CASSLEGRMVRTEAFF,TGTGCCAGCAGCTTAGAGGGACGGATGGTCCGGACTGAAGCTTTCTTT
14,.,TRBV6-5,TRBJ1-5,.,CASSYAQGQQPQHF,TGTGCCAGCAGTTACGCCCAGGGACAACAGCCCCAGCATTTT
16,.,TRBV12-2,TRBJ2-3,.,CASRLEAPGGTDTQYF,TGTGCAAGTCGCTTGGAGGCCCCCGGTGGCACAGATACGCAGTATTTT
17,.,TRBV6-1,TRBJ2-3,.,CASSDGLSRSWADTQYF,TGTGCCAGCAGTGACGGCCTTTCTAGGTCATGGGCAGATACGCAGTATTTT
16,TRBD1,TRBV7-2,TRBJ1-6,.,CASSLALIQGGSPLHF,TGTGCCAGCAGCTTAGCCCTGATACAGGGGGGATCACCCCTCCACTTT
14,.,TRBV19,TRBJ2-7,.,CASSPILAPYEQYF,TGTGCCAGTAGCCCAATTCTAGCTCCCTACGAGCAGTACTTC